This TCR beta chain was identified during a study of shared clonotypes between healthy human individuals. Assay used: immunoSEQ multiplex PCR; TCRdb lists only in-frame clones, some missing. This repertoire shows about 1,900,000 clones, approximately 95% found once; its top ten account for approximately 1%. The study's findings and limits: Around 4.7% of naive CD4 clonotypes were shared across a few donors.

With regard to this clone: Antigen unknown. The sample carries other DNA sequences with the same CDR3.

Positive CCR7 selection of CD45RO-negative cells yielded the naive CD8 cells, and terminally differentiated effector memory CD45RA+ cells were excluded. The receptor was derived from a man aged 18 to 30 in good health. Sequenced input: naive CD8+ T cells sorted from blood.

CDR3 nucleotides: TGCGCCAGCAGCCCGGGACAGGGGGCGTACGAGCAGTACTTC. Amino acid sequence: CASSPGQGAYEQYF. V gene TRBV4-1 combines with J gene TRBJ2-7; 12 nucleotides agree with TRBD1. CDR1 is MGHRA and CDR2 is YSYEKL in the germline V gene. V dropped 4 bases and J dropped 4; count of bases not matched to a gene: 2. CDR3 length: 14 residues.